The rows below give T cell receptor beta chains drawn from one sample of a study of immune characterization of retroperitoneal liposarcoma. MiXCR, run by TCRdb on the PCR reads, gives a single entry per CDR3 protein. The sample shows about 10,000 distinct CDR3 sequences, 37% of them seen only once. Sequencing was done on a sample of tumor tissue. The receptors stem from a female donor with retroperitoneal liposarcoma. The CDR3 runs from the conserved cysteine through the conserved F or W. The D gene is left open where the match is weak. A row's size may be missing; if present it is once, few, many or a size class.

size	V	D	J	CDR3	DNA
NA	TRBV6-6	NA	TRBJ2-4	CASSDYNEQYF	TGTGCCAGCAGTGACTACAATGAGCAGTACTTC
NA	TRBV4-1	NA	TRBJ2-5	CASSQNDQSDWLQETQYF	TGCGCCAGCAGCCAAAACGATCAGTCAGACTGGCTCCAAGAGACCCAGTACTTC
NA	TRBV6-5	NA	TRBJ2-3	CASSYARSGTQYF	TGTGCCAGCAGTTACGCGAGGTCGGGTACGCAGTATTTT
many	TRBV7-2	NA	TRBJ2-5	CASRGGGRETQYF	TGTGCCAGCAGGGGTGGAGGGAGAGAGACCCAGTACTTC
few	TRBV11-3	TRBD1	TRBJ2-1	CASSLGPTGGQETQFF	TGTGCCAGCAGCTTAGGGCCGACAGGGGGCCAAGAGACCCAGTTCTTC
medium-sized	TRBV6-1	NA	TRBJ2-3	CASSELSPLQYF	TGTGCCAGCAGTGAATTGTCGCCATTGCAGTATTTT
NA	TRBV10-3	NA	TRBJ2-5	CATGTRPETQYF	TGTGCCACCGGGACCCGTCCAGAGACCCAGTACTTC
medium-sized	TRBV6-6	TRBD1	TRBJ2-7	CASSYQGAGDEQYF	TGTGCCAGCAGTTACCAGGGGGCCGGAGACGAGCAGTACTTC
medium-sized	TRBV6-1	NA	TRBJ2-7	CASSEAPGPPKEQYF	TGTGCCAGCAGTGAAGCGCCAGGTCCCCCCAAAGAGCAGTACTTC
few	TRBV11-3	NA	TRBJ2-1	CASSQGPYEQFF	TGTGCCAGCAGCCAGGGGCCCTACGAGCAGTTCTTC
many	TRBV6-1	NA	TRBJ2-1	CASTGGTVYNEQFF	TGTGCCAGCACAGGGGGGACAGTATACAATGAGCAGTTCTTC
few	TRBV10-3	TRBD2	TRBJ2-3	CAISASGGLASTDTQYF	TGTGCCATCAGTGCGTCGGGAGGGCTCGCTAGCACAGATACGCAGTATTTT
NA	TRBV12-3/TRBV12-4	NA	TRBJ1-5	CASSPPRSNQPQHF	TGTGCCAGCAGTCCCCCCCGGAGCAATCAGCCCCAGCATTTT
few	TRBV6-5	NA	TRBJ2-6	CASSPGFGANVLTF	TGTGCCAGCAGCCCGGGATTTGGGGCCAACGTCCTGACTTTC
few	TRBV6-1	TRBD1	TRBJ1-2	CASTRRQGETHGYTF	TGTGCCAGCACCCGAAGACAGGGGGAAACGCATGGCTACACCTTC
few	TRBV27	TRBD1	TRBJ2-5	CASTGGTGGGTQYF	TGTGCCAGCACGGGGGGGACAGGGGGAGGGACCCAGTACTTC
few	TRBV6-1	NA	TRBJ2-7	CASRSGAGYEQYF	TGTGCCAGCAGATCCGGGGCAGGGTACGAGCAGTACTTC
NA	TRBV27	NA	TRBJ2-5	CASSFDRFGKETQYF	TGTGCCAGCAGCTTCGACAGGTTTGGAAAAGAGACCCAGTACTTC
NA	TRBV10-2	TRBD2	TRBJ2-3	CASRTGTAGTSGRADTQYF	TGCGCCAGCAGGACCGGGACGGCCGGGACTAGCGGGAGAGCAGATACGCAGTATTTT
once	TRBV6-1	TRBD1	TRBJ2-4	CASSEAQWGQGRNIQYF	TGTGCCAGCAGTGAAGCGCAGTGGGGACAGGGGAGAAACATTCAGTACTTC
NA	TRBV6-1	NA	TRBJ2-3	CASRGAGAGTDTQYF	TGTGCCAGCAGAGGCGCCGGTGCCGGCACAGATACGCAGTATTTT
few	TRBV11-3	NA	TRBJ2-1	CASSPGGAQSSYEQFF	TGTGCCAGCAGCCCAGGCGGGGCTCAGAGCTCCTACGAGCAGTTCTTC
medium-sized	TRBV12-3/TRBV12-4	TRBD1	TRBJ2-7	CASTLTGGLSEQYF	TGTGCCAGCACCTTGACAGGGGGGTTGAGCGAGCAGTACTTC
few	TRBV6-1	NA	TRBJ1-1	CASSDKGRNTEAFF	TGTGCCAGCAGTGATAAGGGGCGGAACACTGAAGCTTTCTTT
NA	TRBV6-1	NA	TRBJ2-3	CASSPRVLAVDTQYF	TGTGCCAGCAGCCCGAGGGTGTTAGCGGTAGATACGCAGTATTTT
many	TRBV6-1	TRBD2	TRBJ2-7	CASSSGLAASYEQYF	TGTGCCAGCAGTTCGGGACTAGCGGCGTCCTACGAGCAGTACTTC
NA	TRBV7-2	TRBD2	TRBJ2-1	CASSKRAGALYNEQFF	TGTGCCAGCAGCAAGAGAGCGGGAGCGCTATACAATGAGCAGTTCTTC
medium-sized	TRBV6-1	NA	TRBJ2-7	CASSSPRRTRYEQYF	TGTGCCAGCAGTTCCCCTCGCAGGACACGGTACGAGCAGTACTTC
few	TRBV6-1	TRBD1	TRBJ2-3	CASRLIRDRDTQYF	TGTGCCAGCAGACTAATCAGGGACAGAGATACGCAGTATTTT
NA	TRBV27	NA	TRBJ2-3	CASSSRPPDTQYF	TGTGCCAGCAGTTCGAGACCTCCAGATACGCAGTATTTT
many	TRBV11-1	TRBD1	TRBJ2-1	CASSRRGPWETQFF	TGTGCCAGCAGCAGAAGGGGGCCTTGGGAGACCCAGTTCTTC
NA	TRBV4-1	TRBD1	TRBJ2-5	CASSPWAGQGAYNEQYF	TGCGCCAGCAGCCCTTGGGCTGGGCAGGGGGCCTACAATGAGCAGTACTTC
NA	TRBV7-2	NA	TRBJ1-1	CASSSAMEAFF	TGTGCCAGCAGCTCCGCCATGGAAGCTTTCTTT
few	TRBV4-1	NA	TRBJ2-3	CASSLSGGSTDTQYF	TGCGCCAGCAGCCTCTCCGGGGGTAGCACAGATACGCAGTATTTT
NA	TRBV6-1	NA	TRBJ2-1	CASRPYTGNNEQFF	TGTGCCAGCAGACCTTATACAGGGAACAATGAGCAGTTCTTC
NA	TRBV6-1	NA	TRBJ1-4	CASSEGGIVVELFF	TGTGCCAGCAGTGAAGGGGGGATAGTAGTGGAACTGTTTTTT
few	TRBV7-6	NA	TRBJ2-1	CASSPEGLAYEQFF	TGTGCCAGCAGCCCCGAAGGCCTAGCCTACGAGCAGTTCTTC
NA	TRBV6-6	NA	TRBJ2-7	CASSYTGHEQYF	TGTGCCAGCAGTTACACGGGCCACGAGCAGTACTTC
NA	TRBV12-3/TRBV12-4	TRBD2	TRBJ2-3	CASRTSGDTQYF	TGTGCCAGCAGGACTAGCGGAGATACGCAGTATTTT
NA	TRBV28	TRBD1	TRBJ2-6	CASSPTGLGTNVLTF	TGTGCCAGCAGTCCGACAGGGTTGGGGACCAACGTCCTGACTTTC
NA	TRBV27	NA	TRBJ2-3	CASRSSTDTQYF	TGTGCCAGCAGGTCTAGCACAGATACGCAGTATTTT
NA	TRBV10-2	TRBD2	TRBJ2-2	CASRTSGSSGELFF	TGCGCCAGCAGGACTAGCGGGAGTAGCGGGGAGCTGTTTTTT
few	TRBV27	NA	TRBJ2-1	CASSSGAGASSYNEQFF	TGTGCCAGCAGTTCAGGGGCGGGCGCGAGCTCCTACAATGAGCAGTTCTTC
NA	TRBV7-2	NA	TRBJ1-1	CASSLPGRNTEAFF	TGTGCCAGCAGCTTACCGGGGAGGAACACTGAAGCTTTCTTT
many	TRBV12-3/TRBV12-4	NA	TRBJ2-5	CASSLGSQEANEQYF	TGTGCCAGCAGTTTAGGCAGTCAAGAAGCTAATGAGCAGTACTTC
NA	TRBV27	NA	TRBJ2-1	CASSLSRGLLNEQFF	TGTGCCAGCAGTTTATCCAGGGGACTCCTAAATGAGCAGTTCTTC
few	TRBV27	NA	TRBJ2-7	CASSRGLRSYEQYF	TGTGCCAGCAGTCGAGGACTGCGCTCCTACGAGCAGTACTTC
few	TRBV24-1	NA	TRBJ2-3	CATSPARGQLSHNEQYF	TGTGCCACCAGTCCCGCTCGGGGGCAGCTCAGTCACAATGAGCAGTATTTT
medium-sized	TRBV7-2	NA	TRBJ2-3	CASSHLGERGDTQYF	TGTGCCAGCAGCCACCTGGGAGAGAGGGGGGATACGCAGTATTTT
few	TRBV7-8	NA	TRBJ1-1	CASNTDGDTEAFF	TGTGCCAGCAACACTGATGGGGACACTGAAGCTTTCTTT
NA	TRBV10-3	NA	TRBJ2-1	CAISVLRQGTYEQFF	TGTGCCATCAGTGTATTAAGGCAGGGCACCTACGAGCAGTTCTTC